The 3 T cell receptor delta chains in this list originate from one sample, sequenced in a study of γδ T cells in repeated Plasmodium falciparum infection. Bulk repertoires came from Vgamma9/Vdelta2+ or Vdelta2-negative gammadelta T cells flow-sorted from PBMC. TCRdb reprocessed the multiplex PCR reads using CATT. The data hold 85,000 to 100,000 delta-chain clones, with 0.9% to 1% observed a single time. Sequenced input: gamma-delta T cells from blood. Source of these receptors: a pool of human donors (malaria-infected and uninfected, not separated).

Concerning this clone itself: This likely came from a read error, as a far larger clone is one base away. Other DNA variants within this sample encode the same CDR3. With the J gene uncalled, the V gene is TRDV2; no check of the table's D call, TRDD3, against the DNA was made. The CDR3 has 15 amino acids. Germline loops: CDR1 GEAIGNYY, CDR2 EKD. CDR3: CACDPLEDSRDKLIF. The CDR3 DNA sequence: TGTGCCTGTGACCCTCTGGAGGATAGCCGCGATAAACTCATCTTC.

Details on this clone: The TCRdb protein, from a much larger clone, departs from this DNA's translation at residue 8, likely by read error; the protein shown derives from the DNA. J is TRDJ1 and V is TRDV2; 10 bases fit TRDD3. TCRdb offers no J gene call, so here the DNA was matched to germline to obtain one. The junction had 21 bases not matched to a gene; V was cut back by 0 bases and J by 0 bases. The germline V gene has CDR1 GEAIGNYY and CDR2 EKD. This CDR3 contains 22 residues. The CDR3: CACDTGSSYRLGDLEYTDKLIF. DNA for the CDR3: TGTGCCTGTGACACCGGGAGTTCGTATCGACTGGGGGATTTGGAATACACCGATAAACTCATCTTT.

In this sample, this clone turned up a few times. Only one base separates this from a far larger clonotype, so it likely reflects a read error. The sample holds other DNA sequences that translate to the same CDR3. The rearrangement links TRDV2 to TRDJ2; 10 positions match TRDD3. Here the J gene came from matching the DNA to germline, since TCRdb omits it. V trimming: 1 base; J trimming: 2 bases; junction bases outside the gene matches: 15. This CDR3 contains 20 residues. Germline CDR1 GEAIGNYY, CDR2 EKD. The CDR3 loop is CACDTIPTGGLIELTAQLFF. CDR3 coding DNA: TGTGCCTGTGACACTATCCCTACTGGGGGATTAATTGAATTGACAGCACAACTCTTCTTT.